This T cell receptor beta chain was profiled in a study of cytomegalovirus exposure and HLA in healthy donors. Study-wide findings and caveats: Across all donors, roughly uniform sequencing depth was an assumption of the presence/absence analyses. Earlier results showed most TCR beta V segments being productive about 87% or about 30% of the time.

As concerns this clone: Its antigen is unidentified.

13 Jbeta primers and 60 Vbeta primers were used for the PCR. Assay: immunoSEQ multiplex PCR; the TCRdb copy retains only in-frame clones and omits some. Of roughly 100,000 clones listed, about 81% are singletons. The CDR3 totals 15 residues. Deletions cut 4 bases from V and 2 bases from J, with 14 bases between. Germline V gene sequence: CDR1 ENHRY, CDR2 SYGVKD. The gene calls are TRBV10-3 and TRBJ2-5, with a tentative D call TRBD2 (5 bases). Sequencing was done on a sample of PBMCs. This receptor was identified in a male donor in good health and CMV-seropositive. The CDR3 coding sequence is TGTGCCATCAGTGCCTCTTCCGGGATTCAAGAGACCCAGTACTTC. This codes for CAISASSGIQETQYF.